Detailed here is one T cell receptor (beta chain). As yet, its antigen is unknown. The record originates from a study of human CD8 memory T cell subsets. Study-wide results and caveats: Going by Chao1 estimates, stem-like memory T cells seemed to be more diverse than precursor exhausted T cells. T cell repertoires from the stem-like memory and precursor exhausted subsets showed minimal mutual overlap. Effector memory subsets were less diverse than the similarly diverse stem-like memory and precursor exhausted subsets.

The CDR3 is 13 residues long. Looked up from germline, CDR1 is SGHVS and CDR2 is FQNEAQ. Researchers made TCR beta libraries via UMI-labeled 5' RACE. With the 5' RACE reads reprocessed, TCRdb shows one record per CDR3 protein and no DNA. The sample's table shows thousands of distinct CDR3 sequences. The material sequenced was CD8+ effector memory T cells (TEM) sorted from PBMCs. Subset indicated: effector memory CD8 T cells, CCR7- CD45RO+ CD95+. This sequence originates from a human donor in good health. This chain connects TRBV7-8 to TRBJ2-7; TCRdb designates TRBD1, a call that cannot be tested without DNA. CDR3 protein: CASSWGQTYEQYF.